The clone carrying this T cell receptor beta chain was seen many times. Unique molecular identifiers were built into the TCRbeta library. MiXCR, applied by TCRdb to the PCR reads, yields one record per CDR3 protein. The sample yields 230,000 or so distinct CDR3 sequences, around 11% seen once. The CDR3 has 14 amino acids. The germline V and J ends were trimmed by 5 bases and 5 bases, with 16 bases remaining between them. This record comes from a study of T-cell reconstitution after alpha-beta-depleted transplantation in children. The receptor was derived from a human donor who donated a stem cell graft to a child with acute lymphoblastic leukemia. The sequencing here drew on PBMCs from the stem cell graft donor, taken from the stem cell graft. The V gene is TRBV12-3 or TRBV12-4, the J gene TRBJ2-7; maybe TRBD2 (5 bases). Written as DNA, the CDR3 is TGTGCCAGCAGTCTCGGCGGGTGGGCGGACGAGCAGTACTTC. This sequence encodes CASSLGGWADEQYF.